Given below is one TCR beta chain in context. As yet, its antigen is unknown. The data belong to a study of cytomegalovirus exposure and HLA in healthy donors. The study's findings and limits: As confirmed in vitro, three CMV-associated chains were specific for CMV antigens. Within a later analysis, the majority of CMV-associated TCR beta chains appeared HLA-restricted.

13 Jbeta primers and 60 Vbeta primers were used for the PCR. Methods used by the authors: As a later analysis found, there were 60 million to 90 million unique TCR beta chains, of which around 9.9 million were shared. The assay was immunoSEQ multiplex PCR, and TCRdb's table has in-frame clones only and misses some. The DNA was the basis for D and trimming; V, J and clone size are from that table. The repertoire includes 50,000 to 75,000 clones, about four fifths of them detected once, and around 3.9% sits in the top ten. This clonotype was obtained from a woman in her 40s in good health and CMV-seronegative. The sample consisted of PBMCs.

CDR3 sequence (DNA): TGTGCCAGCAGTTACGCCTCCTTGGACAGGGGTTATGGCTACACCTTC. This gives the protein CASSYASLDRGYGYTF. V usage is TRBV6-5 and J usage is TRBJ1-2; 9 bases line up with TRBD1. From germline, CDR1 is MNHEY and CDR2 SVGAGI. CDR3 length: 16 residues. Trimming took 2 bases from V and 5 from J; bases not matched to a gene: 9.